These 22 T cell receptor beta chains were all obtained from the same sample, sequenced in a study of CD8 T cells in ankylosing spondylitis. From the 5' RACE reads, TCRdb called clonotypes with MiXCR, one entry per CDR3 protein. This table has about 510,000 distinct CDR3 sequences, about 5.7% appearing once. Study results and caveats: Among TCR beta sequences, a motif of eight highly homologous variants appeared characteristic of ankylosing spondylitis blood.

What these receptors recognize is not known. The sequencing input was blood, either unsorted or a sorted T cell fraction (not recorded which). These TCRs come from a male donor with ankylosing spondylitis.

This clonotype was counted at least ten times. Here the CDR3 reads CASSQGLAGSWTQYF. CDR3 nucleotide sequence: TGCGCCAGCAGCCAGGGACTAGCGGGATCGTGGACCCAGTACTTC. The V gene is TRBV5-1, the J gene TRBJ2-5; TRBD2 matches at 13 bases. CDR3 length: 15 residues. Per germline, CDR1 SGHRS and CDR2 YFSETQ. V shed 4 bases, J shed 7 bases, and the junction held 7 bases outside the gene matches. Full variable domain (missing parts from reference TRBV5-1 and TRBJ2-5): KAGVTQTPRYLIKTRGQQVTLSCSPISGHRSVSWYQQTPGQGLQFLFEYFSETQRNKGNFPGRFSGRQFSNSRSEMNVSTLELGDSALYLCASSQGLAGSWTQYFGPGTRLLVL.

In this sample, this clonotype turned up many times. The V and J genes are TRBV7-3 and TRBJ1-1; D might be TRBD1 (5 bases). V lost 1 base to trimming and J lost 10 bases, with 13 bases between them. The CDR3 consists of 13 residues. CDR1 SGHTA and CDR2 FQGTGA come from the germline V gene. The CDR3 loop is CASSLRQGGSAFF. In DNA, the CDR3 is TGTGCCAGCAGCTTAAGGCAGGGAGGATCAGCTTTCTTT.

This clonotype was found many times. The chain uses TRBV20-1 and TRBJ1-2; 9 bases are shared with TRBD1. Germline V gene sequence: CDR1 DFQATT, CDR2 SNEGSKA (reference sequence). The junction had 18 bases not matched to a gene; V was cut back by 5 bases and J by 8 bases. CDR3 length: 16 residues. The CDR3 loop reads CSAFFRDRVLIKGYTF. DNA for the CDR3: TGCAGTGCTTTTTTCCGGGACAGGGTCCTCATAAAGGGCTACACCTTC.

This clonotype was recorded at least ten times. The genes are TRBV5-5 and TRBJ1-2, with 11 nucleotides matching TRBD1. Germline CDR1 SGHKS, CDR2 YYEKEE (reference sequence). The CDR3 has 15 amino acids. Germline trimming cut 4 bases from V and 5 bases from J; bases unmatched to any gene: 7. The DNA for the CDR3 is TGTGCCAGCAGCCTAGGACAGGGGGCGCCTTATGGCTACACCTTC. It is translated as CASSLGQGAPYGYTF.

Many counts were recorded for this clonotype. V gene TRBV4-3 combines with J gene TRBJ2-3; the D gene is possibly TRBD2 (6 bases). V was shortened by 1 base and J by 5 bases, with 10 bases between the two germline ends. The CDR3 runs 14 residues. Germline V gives CDR1 LGHNA, CDR2 YSLEER. CDR3 protein: CASSQGPGGDTQYF. The CDR3 coding sequence is TGCGCCAGCAGCCAAGGGCCCGGGGGAGATACGCAGTATTTT.

This clonotype was counted many times. The chain couples TRBV12-3 or TRBV12-4 to TRBJ1-2; D ambiguous. The CDR3 is made up of 12 amino acids. Trimming shortened V by 3 bases and J by 8 bases, and 10 bases separated the two germline ends. The CDR3 coding sequence is TGTGCCAGCAGTTTGGGTGATAGGGGCTACACCTTC. Translated: CASSLGDRGYTF.

This clonotype was observed many times. The V gene is TRBV7-8, the J gene TRBJ2-2; D ambiguous. Trimming shortened V by 1 base and J by 4 bases, and 7 bases separated the two germline ends. Looked up from germline, CDR1 is SGHVS and CDR2 is FQNEAQ. The CDR3 has 14 residues. CDR3 loop: CASSLDRPTGELFF. The DNA for the CDR3 is TGTGCCAGCAGCTTAGACCGTCCCACCGGGGAGCTGTTTTTT.

At least ten counts were recorded for this clonotype. The CDR3 nucleotides are TGTGCCAGCAGCTTAGGGGTTGTAGGGCCCCAGCATTTT. It yields the protein CASSLGVVGPQHF. The chain carries TRBV7-2 and TRBJ1-5; the D is unclear. With 1 base removed from V and 9 bases from J, the gap between germline ends came to 10 bases. Germline lookup yields CDR1 SGHTA and CDR2 FQGNSA. The CDR3 consists of 13 residues.

This clonotype has at least ten counts. The chain employs TRBV28 and TRBJ2-7; 9 positions match TRBD1. This CDR3 comprises 14 residues. The V and J ends lost 7 bases and 5 bases, in that order; junction bases with no gene match: 9. Germline CDR1 MDHEN, CDR2 SYDVKM. This CDR3 reads CASTGQGWRNEQYF. The CDR3 DNA sequence: TGTGCCAGCACGGGACAGGGTTGGAGAAACGAGCAGTACTTC.

About this clonotype itself: This sequence may be a read error, since a much larger clone differs from it by one base. This chain uses TRBV20-1 with TRBJ2-3; possibly TRBD1 or TRBD2 for D (6 bases each). CDR3 length: 13 amino acids. Between the trimmed V and J ends, which lost 3 bases and 8 bases, there was a span of 15 bases. The germline V gene has CDR1 DFQATT and CDR2 SNEGSKA (reference sequence). Here the CDR3 reads CSARGGLRGTQYF. CDR3 bases: TGCAGTGCTAGGGGGGGACTCAGGGGTACGCAGTATTTT.

The table lists this clonotype with many counts. The V and J genes are TRBV5-1 and TRBJ2-3, with D perhaps assigned TRBD1 or TRBD2 (5 bases each). The V end lost 4 bases, the J end lost 5 bases, and 14 bases lay between the germline ends. This CDR3 is built from 14 residues. CDR1 is SGHRS, CDR2 YFSETQ, per germline. CDR3 DNA sequence: TGCGCCAGCAGCCCTGGGACCGCCAGAGATACGCAGTATTTT. Its translation: CASSPGTARDTQYF. Full variable domain (outside the CDR3, taken from reference TRBV5-1 and TRBJ2-3): KAGVTQTPRYLIKTRGQQVTLSCSPISGHRSVSWYQQTPGQGLQFLFEYFSETQRNKGNFPGRFSGRQFSNSRSEMNVSTLELGDSALYLCASSPGTARDTQYFGPGTRLTVL.

The rearrangement links TRBV5-1 to TRBJ2-1; perhaps TRBD1 as D (5 bases). Germline CDR1 reads SGHRS; CDR2 reads YFSETQ. Trimming stripped 0 bases from V and 6 bases from J, with 10 bases between. The CDR3 has 14 residues. CDR3 bases: TGCGCCAGCAGCTTGGAGAGACAGATCAATGAGCAGTTCTTC. This encodes CASSLERQINEQFF. Supplemented by reference TRBV5-1 and TRBJ2-1, the full variable domain reads KAGVTQTPRYLIKTRGQQVTLSCSPISGHRSVSWYQQTPGQGLQFLFEYFSETQRNKGNFPGRFSGRQFSNSRSEMNVSTLELGDSALYLCASSLERQINEQFFGPGTRLTVL.

At least ten counts were recorded for this clonotype. V is TRBV5-5 and J is TRBJ1-1, with D unresolved. Germline values: CDR1 SGHKS, CDR2 YYEKEE (reference sequence). This CDR3 is built from 15 residues. V was cut by 4 bases and J by 0 bases, with 13 bases left in between. The CDR3 is CASSPFRGMNTEAFF. The CDR3, as DNA: TGTGCCAGCAGCCCCTTTCGGGGAATGAACACTGAAGCTTTCTTT.

The chain has TRBV5-1 and TRBJ2-2, with 11 bases that match TRBD1. The CDR3 is made up of 15 amino acids. Unmatched junction bases numbered 6, after V lost 4 bases and J lost 7 bases. CDR1 is SGHRS and CDR2 is YFSETQ in the germline V gene. CDR3 residues: CASSNRDRGFGELFF. CDR3 nucleotides: TGCGCCAGCAGCAACCGGGACAGGGGGTTCGGGGAGCTGTTTTTT.

This clonotype appeared many times. The chain has TRBV20-1 and TRBJ2-5; 7 bases are shared with TRBD2. With 3 bases clipped from V and 0 bases from J, the junction kept 4 bases outside the gene matches. The length of the CDR3 is 14 residues. Germline CDR1 reads DFQATT; CDR2 reads SNEGSKA (reference sequence). The CDR3, as DNA: TGCAGTGCTAGCCCTAGCGGCGACCAAGAGACCCAGTACTTC. It yields the protein CSASPSGDQETQYF.

This clonotype was seen many times. The genes are TRBV11-3 and TRBJ2-7, with a possible D match to TRBD1 (5 bases). V gave up 5 bases and J gave up 1 base, with 12 bases separating them. Germline V gene lookup returns CDR1 SGHNT and CDR2 YENEEA. This CDR3 contains 14 residues. CDR3 in DNA: TGTGCCAGCAGCAGGGGAAGTGGGTCCTACGAGCAGTACTTC. Translated, it gives CASSRGSGSYEQYF.

In the case of this clonotype: Possible read error: a much larger clone is one base away. The V and J genes are TRBV29-1 and TRBJ1-1; D uncertain. V was pared by 4 bases and J by 0 bases, with 12 bases between. Per germline, CDR1 SQVTM and CDR2 ANQGSEA. The CDR3 totals 14 residues. CDR3 in DNA: TGCAGCGTTGGTCCCCGGGCTGTGAACACTGAAGCTTTCTTT. The encoded protein is CSVGPRAVNTEAFF.

This clonotype has at least ten counts. The CDR3 sequence: CASSAGTPAKNIQYF. In nucleotides, the CDR3 is TGTGCCAGCAGTGCAGGGACTCCAGCCAAAAACATTCAGTACTTC. This chain uses TRBV2 with TRBJ2-4; D might be TRBD2 (6 bases). CDR1 and CDR2 from the germline V gene are SNHLY and FYNNEI. The CDR3 runs 15 residues. V lost 4 bases to trimming and J lost 0 bases, with 10 bases between them.

This clonotype occurred many times. The V and J genes are TRBV18 and TRBJ2-1; D unresolved. Trimming stripped 3 bases from V and 10 bases from J, with 13 bases between. This CDR3 comprises 13 residues. Per the germline V gene, CDR1 is KGHSH and CDR2 is LQKENI. DNA for the CDR3: TGTGCCAGCTCACCGATCATCGATTCGGAGCAGTTCTTC. Protein product: CASSPIIDSEQFF.

Ten or more counts support this clonotype. The chain employs TRBV6-2 or TRBV6-3 and TRBJ2-3; D is undetermined. V lost 7 bases and J 4 bases, leaving 15 bases between the germline ends. Germline CDR1 and CDR2: MNHEY and SVGEGT. This CDR3 contains 14 residues. As DNA, the CDR3 is TGTGCCAGCACCCCCCGGACGATCGCAGATACGCAGTATTTT. Its protein product is CASTPRTIADTQYF.

In its sample, this clonotype was seen many times. The chain combines TRBV4-1 with TRBJ2-5; 12 bases fit TRBD2. Germline CDR1 is MGHRA and CDR2 is YSYEKL. This CDR3 is built from 14 residues. Trimming at V came to 6 bases and at J to 5 bases, leaving 4 bases not matched to a gene. CDR3 coding DNA: TGCGCCAGCAGGAGACTAGCGGGAGTCGAGACCCAGTACTTC. It yields the protein CASRRLAGVETQYF.

This clonotype has ten or more counts. The V gene is TRBV7-2, the J gene TRBJ2-1; D remains ambiguous. Germline CDR1 is SGHTA and CDR2 is FQGNSA. The length of the CDR3 is 15 residues. V dropped 4 bases and J dropped 0 bases, with 10 bases sitting between them. The CDR3 here is CASSSRVGSYNEQFF. In DNA, the CDR3 is TGTGCCAGCAGCTCACGGGTAGGCTCCTACAATGAGCAGTTCTTC.